The next 28 T cell receptor beta chains were all read from a single sample in a study of blood T cells in healthy people across ages. It was with a sample-barcoded 5' primer and a J-beta primer mix that a second PCR of roughly 7 to 12 cycles was run. TCRdb used MiXCR to reprocess the 5' RACE reads, holding one entry per CDR3 protein. This table has 1.5 million to 2 million distinct CDR3 sequences, about two fifths appearing once. Sequences were obtained from blood. The receptor set was obtained from a human donor in good health.

The genes are TRBV4-2 and TRBJ1-2; D is uncertain. V was cut by 4 bases and J by 6 bases, with 24 bases left in between. The germline V gene has CDR1 LGHNA and CDR2 YNFKEQ. The CDR3 has 17 residues. The CDR3 sequence is CASSPWLVTRGRDGYTF. The CDR3 DNA sequence: TGTGCCAGCAGCCCCTGGTTGGTCACAAGAGGCCGTGATGGCTACACCTTC.

The genes are TRBV5-5 and TRBJ1-2, with D uncertain. This CDR3 has 12 amino acids. Germline assignment: CDR1 SGHKS and CDR2 YYEKEE (reference sequence). With 4 bases removed from V and 6 bases from J, the gap between germline ends came to 10 bases. CDR3 DNA: TGTGCCAGCAGCGCCCGGGCCCATGGCTACACCTTC. Residues: CASSARAHGYTF.

The genes are TRBV6-2 or TRBV6-3 and TRBJ2-1; D is possibly TRBD2 (6 bases). The V end lost 7 bases, the J end lost 1 base, and 14 bases lay between the germline ends. The CDR3 is made up of 15 amino acids. CDR1 and CDR2 from the germline V gene are MNHEY and SVGEGT. CDR3 DNA sequence: TGTGCCAGCACCATAGTAGCGGCTTCCTACAATGAGCAGTTCTTC. The encoded protein is CASTIVAASYNEQFF.

This clonotype came up a few times. V and J are TRBV4-3 and TRBJ2-5; TRBD2 might be the D (6 bases). There are 16 residues in the CDR3. Between the trimmed V and J ends, which lost 1 base and 9 bases, there was a span of 21 bases. Germline lookup yields CDR1 LGHNA and CDR2 YSLEER. The CDR3 nucleotides are TGCGCCAGCAGCCAAGGGGTGGGGGGTCGCGGTTCCCCCCAGTACTTC. Amino acid sequence: CASSQGVGGRGSPQYF.

The rearrangement links TRBV6-1 to TRBJ2-2; no reliable D call. The CDR3 spans 13 residues. V lost 7 bases to trimming and J lost 0 bases, with 6 bases between them. Germline lookup yields CDR1 MNHNS and CDR2 SASEGT. As DNA, the CDR3 is TGTGCCAGCATGGCAGCGAACACCGGGGAGCTGTTTTTT. Encoded protein: CASMAANTGELFF.

This sequence joins TRBV9 and TRBJ2-7, with D tentatively TRBD1 (5 bases). Germline CDR1 SGDLS, CDR2 YYNGEE. This CDR3 region has 14 residues. Trimming pared 5 bases from V and 1 base from J, leaving 13 bases between. The CDR3 sequence: CASSSTGVSYEQYF. The CDR3 DNA reads as TGTGCCAGCAGTTCAACAGGCGTTTCCTACGAGCAGTACTTC.

Regarding this clonotype: At one of its ends the junction is not consistent with the germline gene, which may arise from a read error. The J gene is TRBJ2-2, the V gene TRBV2; D may be TRBD1 (5 bases). Looked up from germline, CDR1 is SNHLY and CDR2 is FYNNEI. This CDR3 spans 14 amino acids. CDR3 nucleotide sequence: TGCGCCAGTAGGGGATCTGAGATCACCGGGGAGCTGTTTTTT. It encodes CASRGSEITGELFF.

The genes are TRBV6-5 and TRBJ2-5; a possible D gene is TRBD2 (6 bases). Trimming shortened V by 0 bases and J by 0 bases, and 8 bases separated the two germline ends. CDR3 length equals 15 residues. The germline V gene encodes CDR1 MNHEY and CDR2 SVGAGI. The CDR3 DNA sequence: TGTGCCAGCAGTTACTCGCGGGGTAACCAAGAGACCCAGTACTTC. It specifies CASSYSRGNQETQYF.

This clonotype was recorded a few times. The chain has TRBV7-2 and TRBJ2-5; TRBD2 matches 9 bases. V dropped 2 bases and J dropped 2; count of bases not matched to a gene: 6. Germline values: CDR1 SGHTA, CDR2 FQGNSA. CDR3 length: 16 residues. DNA for the CDR3: TGTGCCAGCAGCTTACTACCGGGACTAGCTCAAGAGACCCAGTACTTC. Translated: CASSLLPGLAQETQYF.

The J gene is TRBJ2-1, the V gene TRBV7-2; 7 bases line up with TRBD2. The CDR3 sequence is 14 residues long. The germline gives CDR1 SGHTA, CDR2 FQGNSA. J gave up 8 bases and V 5 bases, and 9 bases lay outside the gene matches. The CDR3 is CASSHRTRGHEQFF. In DNA form, the CDR3 reads TGTGCCAGCAGCCACAGGACTAGGGGCCATGAGCAGTTCTTC.

The chain combines TRBV20-1 with TRBJ2-3; D uncertain. The V gene's germline CDR1 is DFQATT and CDR2 SNEGSKA (reference sequence). This CDR3 contains 14 residues. V was clipped by 5 bases and J by 0 bases, with 12 bases between them. The CDR3 DNA is TGCAGTGCTCGGACGCCGAGTAGCACAGATACGCAGTATTTT. Its protein product is CSARTPSSTDTQYF.

The chain employs TRBV6-5 and TRBJ2-2; 9 bases align to TRBD1. The CDR3 has 16 amino acids. V lost 6 bases, J lost 4 bases, and 9 bases stayed unmatched. CDR1 is MNHEY and CDR2 is SVGAGI in the germline V gene. CDR3 residues: CASRPPGQGGTGELFF. CDR3 DNA sequence: TGTGCCAGCAGACCGCCGGGACAGGGCGGCACCGGGGAGCTGTTTTTT.

CDR3 sequence: CASSLEARGVGQPQHF. DNA for the CDR3: TGTGCCAGCAGCTTAGAAGCCCGGGGGGTTGGACAGCCCCAGCATTTT. This chain joins TRBV7-2 and TRBJ1-5, with a weak D call TRBD1 (5 bases). V was cut by 1 base and J by 7 bases, with 17 bases left in between. There are 16 residues in the CDR3. Germline V gene lookup returns CDR1 SGHTA and CDR2 FQGNSA.

The chain uses TRBV6-2 or TRBV6-3 and TRBJ2-7; D may match TRBD1 or TRBD2 (5 bases each). The germline V gene encodes CDR1 MNHEY and CDR2 SVGEGT. There are 14 residues in the CDR3. V was clipped by 8 bases and J by 3 bases, with 17 bases between them. The CDR3 sequence is CASGGALGLYEQYF. CDR3 bases: TGTGCCAGCGGGGGAGCACTAGGACTCTACGAGCAGTACTTC.

In this sample, this clonotype turned up a few times. The V and J genes are TRBV20-1 and TRBJ2-7, with D perhaps given as TRBD1 or TRBD2 (5 bases each). Germline assignment: CDR1 DFQATT and CDR2 SNEGSKA (reference sequence). Deletions cut 8 bases from V and 3 bases from J, with 20 bases between. This CDR3 spans 14 amino acids. The CDR3 reads CSRAGTGNVYEQYF. The CDR3 DNA follows: TGCAGTCGCGCCGGGACGGGGAACGTCTACGAGCAGTACTTC.

A word on this clonotype: One end of the junction does not line up with germline, which may come from a read error. V gene TRBV5-4 combines with J gene TRBJ2-7, with 7 bases identical to TRBD2. The CDR3 runs to 13 residues. Germline assignment: CDR1 SGHNT and CDR2 YYREEE (reference sequence). CDR3 residues: CASSWERDYERYF. CDR3 in DNA: TGTGCCAGCAGCTGGGAAAGGGACTACGAGCGGTACTTC.

A remark on this clonotype: A read error may account for a junction end that differs from germline. CDR3 loop: CASSNPGEGYGYTF. The CDR3 DNA follows: TGTGCCAGCAGCAACCCCGGAGAGGGCTATGGCTACACATTC. The chain couples TRBV7-9 to TRBJ1-2; unclear D gene. Germline lookup yields CDR1 SEHNR and CDR2 FQNEAQ (reference sequence). The CDR3 contains 14 residues.

V is TRBV28 and J is TRBJ2-5; 8 positions match TRBD1. CDR1 and CDR2 from the germline V gene are MDHEN and SYDVKM. V was clipped by 6 bases and J by 5 bases; unmatched bases: 14. This CDR3 is built from 16 residues. The CDR3 spells CASSPHLTGVGETQYF. CDR3 nucleotides: TGTGCCAGCAGCCCCCATCTGACAGGGGTGGGGGAGACCCAGTACTTC. The full variable domain, completed using reference TRBV28 and TRBJ2-5, is DVKVTQSSRYLVKRTGEKVFLECVQDMDHENMFWYRQDPGLGLRLIYFSYDVKMKEKGDIPEGYSVSREKKERFSLILESASTNQTSMYLCASSPHLTGVGETQYFGPGTRLLVL.

V and J are TRBV7-2 and TRBJ2-1; D not certain. The CDR3 is made up of 15 amino acids. Deletions cut 2 bases from V and 5 bases from J, with 13 bases between. CDR1 is SGHTA, CDR2 FQGNSA, per germline. CDR3 DNA: TGTGCCAGCAGCTTAACCCGCAATACCCACAATGAGCAGTTCTTC. The encoded protein is CASSLTRNTHNEQFF.

There are a few counts of this clonotype. The CDR3 DNA follows: TGTGCCAGCAGTGAAGTCAGGGCTAACTATGGCTACACCTTC. Protein product: CASSEVRANYGYTF. The chain carries TRBV2 and TRBJ1-2; D might be TRBD1 (5 bases). Germline CDR1 reads SNHLY; CDR2 reads FYNNEI. This CDR3 spans 14 amino acids. V lost 1 base to trimming and J lost 0 bases, with 6 bases between them.

A few counts support this clonotype. The chain is built from TRBV7-3 and TRBJ2-1; 15 nucleotides match TRBD2. Germline assignment: CDR1 SGHTA and CDR2 FQGTGA. V shed 1 base, J shed 12 bases, and the junction held 7 bases outside the gene matches. This CDR3 is 16 amino acids long. Here the CDR3 reads CASSLIPGLAGGTQFF. As DNA, the CDR3 is TGTGCCAGCAGCTTAATCCCGGGACTAGCGGGGGGTACGCAGTTCTTC.

This clonotype was counted between two and nine times. The genes are TRBV29-1 and TRBJ2-7, with a tentative D call TRBD1 (6 bases). This CDR3 is 14 amino acids long. Looked up from germline, CDR1 is SQVTM and CDR2 is ANQGSEA. Trimming pared 6 bases from V and 1 base from J, leaving 16 bases between. CDR3 region: CSVLLNRDSYEQYF. CDR3 coding DNA: TGCAGCGTGCTACTAAACAGGGATTCCTACGAGCAGTACTTC.

J is TRBJ2-5 and V is TRBV7-9; D is undetermined. Per germline, CDR1 SEHNR and CDR2 FQNEAQ (reference sequence). With 4 bases removed from V and 1 base from J, the gap between germline ends came to 16 bases. The CDR3 is made up of 16 amino acids. The CDR3 DNA follows: TGTGCCAGCAGCTCAATCAACCTAGGGATCCAAGAGACCCAGTACTTC. Translation: CASSSINLGIQETQYF.

The gene calls are TRBV20-1 and TRBJ2-7; D perhaps matches TRBD1 (6 bases). Germline V CDR1 and CDR2: DFQATT, SNEGSKA (reference sequence). The CDR3 runs to 14 residues. V lost 0 bases and J 6 bases, leaving 15 bases between the germline ends. The CDR3 sequence is CSARDYRTASEQYF. CDR3 nucleotide sequence: TGCAGTGCTAGAGATTATAGGACAGCCTCCGAGCAGTACTTC.

The chain has TRBV24-1 and TRBJ2-1, with D maybe TRBD1 (5 bases). Trimming left V 1 base short and J 15 bases short, with 12 bases between. This CDR3 is 12 amino acids long. Germline-derived CDR1 and CDR2 are KGHDR and SFDVKD. CDR3 sequence (DNA): TGTGCCACCAGTGATTTTGAAGGGGAAGCGTTCTTC. Protein: CATSDFEGEAFF.

Comments on this clonotype: A junction boundary mismatches the germline segment, possibly from a read error. The genes are TRBV7-2 and TRBJ1-2; no firm D call. This CDR3 region has 12 residues. CDR1 is SGHTA and CDR2 is FQGNSA in the germline V gene. The CDR3: CVSSSGFGGYTF. The CDR3 DNA follows: TGTGTCAGCAGCTCCGGATTCGGGGGCTACACCTTC.

This clonotype was recorded a few times. The CDR3 DNA reads as TGTGCCACCAGCCCGATGAGCGGGGGTATCCCCTACAATGAGCAGTTCTTC. Its protein product is CATSPMSGGIPYNEQFF. The chain recombines TRBV15 with TRBJ2-1; 8 nucleotides align to TRBD2. Trimming at V came to 5 bases and at J to 2 bases, leaving 11 bases not matched to a gene. The CDR3 extends over 17 amino acids. Per germline, CDR1 LNHNV and CDR2 YYDKDF (reference sequence).

Worth noting for this clonotype: Its ends do not fully match the called genes, so a read error is possible. V and J are TRBV12-3 or TRBV12-4 and TRBJ2-3; D unresolved. The CDR3 consists of 14 residues. CDR3: CASSFAMKTDMQYF. The CDR3 DNA sequence: TGTGCCAGCAGTTTTGCCATGAAAACAGATATGCAGTATTTT.